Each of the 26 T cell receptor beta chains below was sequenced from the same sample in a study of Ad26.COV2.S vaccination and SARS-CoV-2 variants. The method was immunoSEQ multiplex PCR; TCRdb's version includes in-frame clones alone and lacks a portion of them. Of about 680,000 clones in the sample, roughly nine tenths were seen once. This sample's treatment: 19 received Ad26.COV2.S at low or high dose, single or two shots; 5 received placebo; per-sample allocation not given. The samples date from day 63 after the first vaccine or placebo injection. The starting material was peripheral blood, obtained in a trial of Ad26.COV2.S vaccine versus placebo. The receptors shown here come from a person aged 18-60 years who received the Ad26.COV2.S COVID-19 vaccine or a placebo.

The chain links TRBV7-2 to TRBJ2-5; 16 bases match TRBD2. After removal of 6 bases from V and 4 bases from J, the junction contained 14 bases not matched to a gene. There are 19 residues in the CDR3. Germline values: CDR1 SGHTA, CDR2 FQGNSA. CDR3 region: CASRLEASGTSGGAETQYF. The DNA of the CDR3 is TGTGCCAGCAGACTGGAGGCTTCCGGGACTAGCGGGGGGGCAGAGACCCAGTACTTC. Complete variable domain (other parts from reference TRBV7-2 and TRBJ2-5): GAGVSQSPSNKVTEKGKDVELRCDPISGHTALYWYRQSLGQGLEFLIYFQGNSAPDKSGLPSDRFSAERTGGSVSTLTIQRTQQEDSAVYLCASRLEASGTSGGAETQYFGPGTRLLVL.

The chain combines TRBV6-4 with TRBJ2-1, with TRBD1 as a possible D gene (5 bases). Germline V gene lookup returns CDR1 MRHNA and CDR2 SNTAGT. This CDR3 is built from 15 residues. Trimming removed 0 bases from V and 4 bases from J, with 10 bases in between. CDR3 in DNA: TGTGCCAGCAGTGACTCGCAGGGTTCGTACAATGAGCAGTTCTTC. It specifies CASSDSQGSYNEQFF.

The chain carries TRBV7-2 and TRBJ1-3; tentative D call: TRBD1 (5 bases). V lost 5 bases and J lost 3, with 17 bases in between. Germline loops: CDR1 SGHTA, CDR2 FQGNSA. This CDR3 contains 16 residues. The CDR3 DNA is TGTGCCAGCAGCGCCCTGCTGGGGCAAGGTGGAAACACCATATATTTT. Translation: CASSALLGQGGNTIYF.

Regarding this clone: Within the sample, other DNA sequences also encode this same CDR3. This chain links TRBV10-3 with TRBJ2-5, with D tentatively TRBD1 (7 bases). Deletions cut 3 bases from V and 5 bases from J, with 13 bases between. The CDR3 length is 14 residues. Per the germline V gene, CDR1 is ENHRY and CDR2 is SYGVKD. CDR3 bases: TGTGCCATCAGTGAAAGACAGGGAGGCGAGACCCAGTACTTC. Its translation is CAISERQGGETQYF.

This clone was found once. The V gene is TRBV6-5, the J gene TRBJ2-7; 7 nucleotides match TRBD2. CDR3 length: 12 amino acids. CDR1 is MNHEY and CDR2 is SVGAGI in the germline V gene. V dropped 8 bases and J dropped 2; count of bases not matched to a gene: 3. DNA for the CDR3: TGTGCCAGCGGGAGGGAGACCTACGAGCAGTACTTC. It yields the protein CASGRETYEQYF.

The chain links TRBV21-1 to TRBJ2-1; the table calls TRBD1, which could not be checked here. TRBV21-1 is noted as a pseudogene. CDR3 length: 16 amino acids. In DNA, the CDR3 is TGTGCCAGCAGCAATCCAGAGACAGGGGGCAACAATGAGCAGTTCTTC. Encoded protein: CASSNPETGGNNEQFF.

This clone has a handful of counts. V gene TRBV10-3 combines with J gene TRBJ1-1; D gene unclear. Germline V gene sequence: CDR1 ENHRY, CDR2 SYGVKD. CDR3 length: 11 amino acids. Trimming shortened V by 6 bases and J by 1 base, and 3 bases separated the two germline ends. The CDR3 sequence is CAIRKNTEAFF. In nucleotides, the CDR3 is TGTGCCATCAGGAAGAACACTGAAGCTTTCTTT.

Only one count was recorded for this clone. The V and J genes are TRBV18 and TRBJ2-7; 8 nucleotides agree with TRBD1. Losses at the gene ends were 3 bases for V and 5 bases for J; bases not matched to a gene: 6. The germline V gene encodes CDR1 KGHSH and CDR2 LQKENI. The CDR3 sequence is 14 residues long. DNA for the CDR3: TGTGCCAGCTCACCGGACAGGGAGTGCAACGAGCAGTACTTC. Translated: CASSPDRECNEQYF.

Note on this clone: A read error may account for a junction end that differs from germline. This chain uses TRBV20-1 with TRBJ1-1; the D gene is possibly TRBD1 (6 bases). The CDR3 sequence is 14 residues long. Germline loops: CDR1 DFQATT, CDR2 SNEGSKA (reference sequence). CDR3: CSTSIGQKNTEAFF. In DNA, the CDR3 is TGCAGTACTAGTATTGGACAGAAAAACACTGAAGCTTTCTTT.

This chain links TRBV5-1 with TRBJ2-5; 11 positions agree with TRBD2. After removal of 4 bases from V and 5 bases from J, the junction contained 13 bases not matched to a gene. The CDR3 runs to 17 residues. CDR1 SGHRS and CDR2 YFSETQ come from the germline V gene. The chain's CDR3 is CASSLQPGLAVKETQYF. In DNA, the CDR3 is TGCGCCAGCAGCCTACAACCGGGACTAGCGGTAAAGGAGACCCAGTACTTC.

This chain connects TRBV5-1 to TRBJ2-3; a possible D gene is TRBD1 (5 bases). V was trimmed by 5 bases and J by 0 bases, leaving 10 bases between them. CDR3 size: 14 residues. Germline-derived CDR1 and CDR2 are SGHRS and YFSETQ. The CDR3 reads CASRGAGSTDTQYF. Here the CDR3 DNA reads TGCGCCAGCAGAGGAGCAGGGAGCACAGATACGCAGTATTTT.

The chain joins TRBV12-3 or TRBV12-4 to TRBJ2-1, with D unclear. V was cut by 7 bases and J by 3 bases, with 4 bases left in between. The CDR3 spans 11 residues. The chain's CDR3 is CASIIYNEQFF. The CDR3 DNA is TGTGCCAGCATAATCTACAATGAGCAGTTCTTC.

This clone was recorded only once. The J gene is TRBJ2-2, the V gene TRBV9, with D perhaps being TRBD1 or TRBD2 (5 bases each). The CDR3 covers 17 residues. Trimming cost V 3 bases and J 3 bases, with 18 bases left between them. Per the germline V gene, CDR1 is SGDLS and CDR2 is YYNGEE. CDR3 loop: CASSEDPGPADTGELFF. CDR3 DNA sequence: TGTGCCAGCAGCGAGGATCCGGGGCCAGCCGACACCGGGGAGCTGTTTTTT.

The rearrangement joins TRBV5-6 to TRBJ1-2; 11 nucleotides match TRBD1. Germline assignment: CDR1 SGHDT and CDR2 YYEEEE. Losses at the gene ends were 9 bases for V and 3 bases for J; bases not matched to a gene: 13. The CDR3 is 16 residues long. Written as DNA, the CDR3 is TGTGCCACCTCCGAGGACAGGGGGCCCTCGGACTATGGCTACACCTTC. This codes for CATSEDRGPSDYGYTF.

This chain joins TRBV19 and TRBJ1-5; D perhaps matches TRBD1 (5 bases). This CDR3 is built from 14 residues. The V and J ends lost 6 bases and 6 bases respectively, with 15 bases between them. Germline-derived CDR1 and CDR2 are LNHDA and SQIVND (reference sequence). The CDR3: CASSTDSSVQPQHF. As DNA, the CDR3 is TGTGCCAGTAGCACCGACAGTTCGGTTCAGCCCCAGCATTTT.

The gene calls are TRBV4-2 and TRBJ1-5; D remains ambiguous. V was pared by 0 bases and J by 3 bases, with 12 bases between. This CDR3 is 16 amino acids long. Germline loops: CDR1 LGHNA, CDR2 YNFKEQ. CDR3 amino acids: CASSQDSRTSNQPQHF. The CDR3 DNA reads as TGTGCCAGCAGCCAAGATAGCAGGACCTCCAATCAGCCCCAGCATTTT.

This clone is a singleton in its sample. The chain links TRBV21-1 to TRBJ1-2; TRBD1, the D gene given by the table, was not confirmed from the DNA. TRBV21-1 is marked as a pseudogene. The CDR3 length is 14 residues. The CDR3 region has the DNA TGTGCCAGCAGCAGACAGACAGCCAACTATGGCTACACCTTC. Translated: CASSRQTANYGYTF.

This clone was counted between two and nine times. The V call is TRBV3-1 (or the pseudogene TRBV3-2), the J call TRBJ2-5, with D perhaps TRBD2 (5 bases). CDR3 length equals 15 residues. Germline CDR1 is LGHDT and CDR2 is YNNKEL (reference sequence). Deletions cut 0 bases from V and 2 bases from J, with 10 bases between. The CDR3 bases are TGTGCCAGCAGCCAAGAAGTAGCGTATCAAGAGACCCAGTACTTC. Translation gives CASSQEVAYQETQYF.

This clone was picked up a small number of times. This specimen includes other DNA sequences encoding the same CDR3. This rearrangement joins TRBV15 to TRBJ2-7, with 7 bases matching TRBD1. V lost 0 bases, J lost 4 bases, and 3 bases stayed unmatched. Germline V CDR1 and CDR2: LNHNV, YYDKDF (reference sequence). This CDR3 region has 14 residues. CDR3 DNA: TGTGCCACCAGCAGAGATCCAGGGGGATACGAGCAGTACTTC. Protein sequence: CATSRDPGGYEQYF. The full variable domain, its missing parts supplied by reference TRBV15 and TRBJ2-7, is DAMVIQNPRYQVTQFGKPVTLSCSQTLNHNVMYWYQQKSSQAPKLLFHYYDKDFNNEADTPDNFQSRRPNTSFCFLDIRSPGLGDTAMYLCATSRDPGGYEQYFGPGTRLTVT.

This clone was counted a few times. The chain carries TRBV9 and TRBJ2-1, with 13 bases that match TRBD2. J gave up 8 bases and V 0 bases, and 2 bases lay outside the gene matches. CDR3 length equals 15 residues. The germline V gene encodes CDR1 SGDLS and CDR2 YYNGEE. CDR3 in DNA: TGTGCCAGCAGCGTAGGGACTAGCGGGAGCCATGAGCAGTTCTTC. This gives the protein CASSVGTSGSHEQFF. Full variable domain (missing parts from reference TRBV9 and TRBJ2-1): DSGVTQTPKHLITATGQRVTLRCSPRSGDLSVYWYQQSLDQGLQFLIQYYNGEERAKGNILERFSAQQFPDLHSELNLSSLELGDSALYFCASSVGTSGSHEQFFGPGTRLTVL.

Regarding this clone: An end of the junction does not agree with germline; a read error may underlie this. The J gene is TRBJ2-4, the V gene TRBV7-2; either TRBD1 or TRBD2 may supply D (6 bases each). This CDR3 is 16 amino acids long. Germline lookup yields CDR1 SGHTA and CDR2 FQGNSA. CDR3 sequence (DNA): TGTGCCAGCACCTTAGGGGGGTCACTAGCCAAAAACATTCAGTACTTC. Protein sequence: CASTLGGSLAKNIQYF. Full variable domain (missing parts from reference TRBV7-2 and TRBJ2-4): GAGVSQSPSNKVTEKGKDVELRCDPISGHTALYWYRQSLGQGLEFLIYFQGNSAPDKSGLPSDRFSAERTGGSVSTLTIQRTQQEDSAVYLCASTLGGSLAKNIQYFGAGTRLSVL.

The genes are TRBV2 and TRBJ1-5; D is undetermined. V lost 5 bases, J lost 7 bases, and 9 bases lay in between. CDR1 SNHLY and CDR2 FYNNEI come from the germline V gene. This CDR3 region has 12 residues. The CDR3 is CASSWNRQPQHF. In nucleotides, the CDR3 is TGTGCCAGCAGTTGGAATCGGCAGCCCCAGCATTTT.

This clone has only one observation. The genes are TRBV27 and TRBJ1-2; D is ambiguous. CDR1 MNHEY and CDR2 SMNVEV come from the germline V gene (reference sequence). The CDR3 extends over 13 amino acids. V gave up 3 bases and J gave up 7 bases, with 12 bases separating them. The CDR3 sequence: CASSLDGRAGYTF. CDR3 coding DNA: TGTGCCAGCAGTTTGGACGGGAGGGCTGGCTACACCTTC.

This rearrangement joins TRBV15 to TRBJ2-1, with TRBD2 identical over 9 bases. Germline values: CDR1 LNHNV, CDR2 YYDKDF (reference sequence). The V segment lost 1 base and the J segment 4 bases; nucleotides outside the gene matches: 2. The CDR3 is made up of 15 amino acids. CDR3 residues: CATSRVLAGYNEQFF. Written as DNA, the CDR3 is TGTGCCACCAGCAGAGTCCTAGCGGGGTACAATGAGCAGTTCTTC.

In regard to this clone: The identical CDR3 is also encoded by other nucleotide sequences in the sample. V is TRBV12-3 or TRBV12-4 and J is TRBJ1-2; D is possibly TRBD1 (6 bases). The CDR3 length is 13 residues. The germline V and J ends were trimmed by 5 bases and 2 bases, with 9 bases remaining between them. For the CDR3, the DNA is TGTGCCAGCAGTCCCGACAGGAACTATGGCTACACCTTC. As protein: CASSPDRNYGYTF.

In nucleotides, the CDR3 is TGTGCCAGCTCTCCGCGCGAAAGCGGGAATGAAAAACTGTTTTTT. Protein product: CASSPRESGNEKLFF. The chain carries TRBV18 and TRBJ1-4; the D is unclear. V lost 6 bases and J lost 5, with 16 bases in between. CDR1 and CDR2 (germline): KGHSH, LQKENI. This CDR3 region has 15 residues.